This T cell receptor beta chain is from a study of regulatory T cells in long-lasting Graves disease. Arm-PCR of CDR3 regions with iRepertoire HTBI primers generated TCR beta libraries. TCRdb analysed the multiplex PCR reads with MiXCR anew, one entry per CDR3 protein. The sample yields a few hundred thousand distinct CDR3 sequences, 16% seen once. Whole-study results and caveats: No thyroid tissue was studied; the work used peripheral blood only. Since the sample size was small, accuracy may have been reduced.

Time point specified: newly diagnosed GD, antithyroid drugs for less than 3 months. PBMCs were the source of the RNA used for TCR sequencing. Germline V gene sequence: CDR1 MNHEY, CDR2 SVGAGI. Trimming removed 4 bases from V and 7 bases from J, with 13 bases in between. The CDR3 is 13 amino acids. A word on this clonotype: The antigen remains unidentified.

These data also formed part of another study, on T cells in Graves' hyperthyroidism and ophthalmopathy. This second study notes: Researchers ran a first-round RT-PCR on the TCR CDR3 using the HTBI primer set.

This material consisted of peripheral blood mononuclear cells (PBMCs), taken at new diagnosis, from a patient treated with antithyroid drugs. The receptor was isolated from a man aged 35-49 years with Graves disease. This chain links TRBV6-5 with TRBJ1-2; no definite D call. The CDR3 nucleotides are TGTGCCAGCAGTTCCCCCCCCCCCTCTGGCTACACCTTC. This gives the protein CASSSPPPSGYTF.